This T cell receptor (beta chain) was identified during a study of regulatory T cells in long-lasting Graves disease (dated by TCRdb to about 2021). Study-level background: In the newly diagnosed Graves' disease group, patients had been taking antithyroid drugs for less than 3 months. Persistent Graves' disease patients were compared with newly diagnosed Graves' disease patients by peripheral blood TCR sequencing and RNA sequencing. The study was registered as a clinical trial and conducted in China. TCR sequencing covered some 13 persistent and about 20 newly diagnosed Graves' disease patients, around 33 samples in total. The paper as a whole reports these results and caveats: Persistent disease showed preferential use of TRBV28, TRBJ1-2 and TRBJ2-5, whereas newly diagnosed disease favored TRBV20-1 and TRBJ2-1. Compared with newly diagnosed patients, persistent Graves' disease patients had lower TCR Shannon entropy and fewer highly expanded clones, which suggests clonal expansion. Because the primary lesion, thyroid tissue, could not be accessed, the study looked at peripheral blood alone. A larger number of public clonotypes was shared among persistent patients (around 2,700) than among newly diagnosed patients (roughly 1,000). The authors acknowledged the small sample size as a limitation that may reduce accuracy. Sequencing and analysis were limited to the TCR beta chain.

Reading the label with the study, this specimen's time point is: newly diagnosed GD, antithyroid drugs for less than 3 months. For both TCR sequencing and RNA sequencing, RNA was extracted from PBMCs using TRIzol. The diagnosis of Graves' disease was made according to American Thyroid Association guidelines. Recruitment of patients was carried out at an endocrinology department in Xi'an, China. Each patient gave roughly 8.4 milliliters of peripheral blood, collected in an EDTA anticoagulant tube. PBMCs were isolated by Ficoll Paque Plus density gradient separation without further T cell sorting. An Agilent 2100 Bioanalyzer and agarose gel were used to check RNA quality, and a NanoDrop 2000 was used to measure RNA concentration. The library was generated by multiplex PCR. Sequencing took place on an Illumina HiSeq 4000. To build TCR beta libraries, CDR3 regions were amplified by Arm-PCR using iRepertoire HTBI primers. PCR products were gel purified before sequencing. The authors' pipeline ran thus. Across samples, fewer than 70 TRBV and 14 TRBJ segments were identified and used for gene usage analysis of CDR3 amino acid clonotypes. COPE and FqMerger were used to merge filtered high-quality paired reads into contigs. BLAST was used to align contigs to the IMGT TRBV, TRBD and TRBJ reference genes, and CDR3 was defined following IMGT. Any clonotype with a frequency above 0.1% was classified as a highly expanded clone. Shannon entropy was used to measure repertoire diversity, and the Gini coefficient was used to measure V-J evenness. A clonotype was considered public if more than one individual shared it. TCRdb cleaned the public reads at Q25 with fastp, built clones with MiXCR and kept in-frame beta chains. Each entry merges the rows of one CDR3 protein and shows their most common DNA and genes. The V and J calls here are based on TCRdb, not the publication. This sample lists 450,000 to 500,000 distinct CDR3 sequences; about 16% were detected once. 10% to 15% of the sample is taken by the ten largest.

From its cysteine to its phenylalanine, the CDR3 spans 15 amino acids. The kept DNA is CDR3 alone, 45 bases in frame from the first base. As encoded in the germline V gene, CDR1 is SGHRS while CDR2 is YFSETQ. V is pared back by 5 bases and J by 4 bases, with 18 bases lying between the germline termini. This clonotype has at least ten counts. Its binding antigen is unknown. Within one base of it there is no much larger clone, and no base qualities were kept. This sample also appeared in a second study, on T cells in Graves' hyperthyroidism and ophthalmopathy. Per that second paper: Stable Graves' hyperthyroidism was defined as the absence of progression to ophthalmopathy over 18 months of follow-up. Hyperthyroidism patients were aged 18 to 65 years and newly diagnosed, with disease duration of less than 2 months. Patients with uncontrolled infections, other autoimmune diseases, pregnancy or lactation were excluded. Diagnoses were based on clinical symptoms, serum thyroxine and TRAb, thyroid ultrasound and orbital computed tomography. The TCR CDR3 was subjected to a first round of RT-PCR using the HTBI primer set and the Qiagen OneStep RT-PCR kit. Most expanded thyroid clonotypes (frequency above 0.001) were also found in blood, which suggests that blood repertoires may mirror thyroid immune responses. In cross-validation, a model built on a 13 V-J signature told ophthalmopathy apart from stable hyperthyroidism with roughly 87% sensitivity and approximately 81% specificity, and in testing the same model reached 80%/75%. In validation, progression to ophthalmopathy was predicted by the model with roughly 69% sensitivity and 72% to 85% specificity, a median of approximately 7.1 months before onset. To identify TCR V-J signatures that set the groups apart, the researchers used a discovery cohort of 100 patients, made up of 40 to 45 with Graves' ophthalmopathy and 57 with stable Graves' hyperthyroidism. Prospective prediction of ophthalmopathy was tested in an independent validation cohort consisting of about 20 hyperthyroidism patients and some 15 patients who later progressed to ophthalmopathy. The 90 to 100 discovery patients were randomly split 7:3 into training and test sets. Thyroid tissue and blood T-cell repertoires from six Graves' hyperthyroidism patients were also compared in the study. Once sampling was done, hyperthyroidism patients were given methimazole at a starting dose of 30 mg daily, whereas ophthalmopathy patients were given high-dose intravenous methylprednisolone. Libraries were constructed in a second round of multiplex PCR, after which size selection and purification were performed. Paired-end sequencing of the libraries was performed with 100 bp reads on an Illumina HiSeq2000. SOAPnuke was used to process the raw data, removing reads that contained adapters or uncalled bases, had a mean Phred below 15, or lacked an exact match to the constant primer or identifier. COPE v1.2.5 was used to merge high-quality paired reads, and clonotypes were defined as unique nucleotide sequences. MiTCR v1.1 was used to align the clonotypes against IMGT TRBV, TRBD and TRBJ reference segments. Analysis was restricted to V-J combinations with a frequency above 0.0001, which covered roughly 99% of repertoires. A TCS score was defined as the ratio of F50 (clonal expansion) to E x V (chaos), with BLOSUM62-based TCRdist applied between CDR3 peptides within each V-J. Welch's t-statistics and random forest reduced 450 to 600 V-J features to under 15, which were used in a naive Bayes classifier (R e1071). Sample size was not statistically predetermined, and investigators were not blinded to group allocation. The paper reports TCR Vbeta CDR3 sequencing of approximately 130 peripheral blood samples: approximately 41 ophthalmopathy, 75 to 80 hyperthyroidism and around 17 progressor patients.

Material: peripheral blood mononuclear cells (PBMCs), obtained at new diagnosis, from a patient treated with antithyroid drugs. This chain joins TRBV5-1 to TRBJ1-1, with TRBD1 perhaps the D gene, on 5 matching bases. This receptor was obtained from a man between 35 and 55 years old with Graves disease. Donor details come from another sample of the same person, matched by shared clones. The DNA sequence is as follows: TGCGCCAGCAGTCGGGGACTTCGCACGACCACTGAAGCTTTCTTT. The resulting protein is CASSRGLRTTTEAFF.